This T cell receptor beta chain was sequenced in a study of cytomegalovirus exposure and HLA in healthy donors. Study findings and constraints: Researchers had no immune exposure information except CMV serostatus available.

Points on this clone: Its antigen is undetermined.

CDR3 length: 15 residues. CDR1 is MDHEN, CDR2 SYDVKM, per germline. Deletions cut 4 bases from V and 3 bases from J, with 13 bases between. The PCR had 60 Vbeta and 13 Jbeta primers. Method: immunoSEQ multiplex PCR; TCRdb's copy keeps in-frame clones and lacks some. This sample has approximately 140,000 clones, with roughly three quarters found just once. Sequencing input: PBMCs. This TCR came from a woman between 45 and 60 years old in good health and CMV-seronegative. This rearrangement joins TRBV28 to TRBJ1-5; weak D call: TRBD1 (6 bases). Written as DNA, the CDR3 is TGTGCCAGCAGTTATGCAGGGGCGAACAATCAGCCCCAGCATTTT. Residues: CASSYAGANNQPQHF.